The clone carrying this TCR beta chain was observed a few times. The target antigen is unknown. The CDR3 runs to 13 residues. Trimming stripped 2 bases from V and 6 bases from J, with 7 bases between. Germline V gene data show CDR1 as SGHNT and CDR2 as YENEEA. By way of CD45RO/CCR7/CD25/CD127/CD95/CD27, the CD4+ regulatory, stem cell-like memory, central memory and naive cells were sorted. The data were taken from a study of beta chain features in type 1 diabetes. Overall study results and limits: There was a moderate but significant shortening of TCRB CDR3s in all four CD4+ subsets of Type 1 diabetes patients. Sampled from patients, naive, central memory and Treg TCRB repertoires appeared more similar than those sampled from healthy donors. There was a possibility that cDNA sequencing over-represented cells with high TCR expression.

Of the isolated RNA, all was reverse transcribed, and so the sequenced material was expressed TCRB transcripts. Naive, central memory and regulatory T cell samples yielded around 3.9 million reads on average. TCRdb keeps only in-frame clones here, not all; method: immunoSEQ multiplex PCR. Of some 660,000 clones listed, over 11% are singletons. The sequenced sample was naive CD4+ T cells from blood. This receptor was obtained from a man younger than 30 with type 1 diabetes. The chain employs TRBV11-3 and TRBJ2-2; the D is unclear. The CDR3 nucleotides are TGTGCCAGCAGCTTAACTTCGGCCGGGGAGCTGTTTTTT. It yields the protein CASSLTSAGELFF.